This T cell receptor (beta chain) is drawn from a study of cytomegalovirus exposure and HLA in healthy donors. General study results and limits: In the 130 or so validation repertoires, around 95% of cluster scores exceeded 0, per a later analysis.

A remark on this clone: Its antigen remains unidentified.

Clones were sequenced by immunoSEQ multiplex PCR, and TCRdb holds only the in-frame ones, with some missing. This table has 100,000 to 150,000 clones, 80% to 90% appearing once. This TCR was recovered from a young woman in good health and CMV-seronegative. The sequencing sample was made of PBMCs.

This CDR3 is CASSSGQGYEYGYTF. The CDR3 DNA follows: TGTGCCAGCAGCAGCGGACAGGGGTATGAATATGGCTACACCTTC. The V call is TRBV6-5, the J call TRBJ1-2, with 9 bases aligning to TRBD1. The J segment lost 5 bases and the V segment lost 6 bases, leaving 10 bases of the junction unmatched. Per germline, CDR1 MNHEY and CDR2 SVGAGI. The CDR3 has 15 residues.